This T cell receptor (beta chain) was found in a study of technical replicates of blood from a handful of donors. Profiling relied on immunoSEQ multiplex PCR, and the TCRdb table lists in-frame clones only, not all of them. This sample carries about 80,000 clones, roughly 94% of them seen once, and the ten largest clones take under 0.4%. Germline CDR1 SQVTM, CDR2 ANQGSEA. V trimming: 3 bases; J trimming: 1 base; junction bases outside the gene matches: 2. The CDR3 spans 13 residues. The clonotype was recovered from a human donor in good health. V gene TRBV29-1 combines with J gene TRBJ2-7, with 8 bases that match TRBD1. The specimen was T cells isolated from PBMCs. As DNA, the CDR3 is TGCAGCGTTGATCGACAGGGGTCCTACGAGCAGTACTTC. This codes for CSVDRQGSYEQYF.